This T cell receptor beta chain was captured by sequencing in a study of OX40 agonist ivuxolimab in advanced cancers. Study-level information: Partial responses occurred in Three dose-escalation patients, one with hepatocellular carcinoma and two with cutaneous melanoma.

The CDR3 extends over 8 amino acids. V was clipped by 9 bases and J by 5 bases, with 2 bases between them. Looked up from germline, CDR1 is MRHNA and CDR2 is SNTAGT. Note on this clone: What it binds is unknown.

The study's findings and limits: Normalized T-cell clonal expansion was also low in a subset of nonresponders.

Repertoires were generated with immunoSEQ multiplex PCR, while TCRdb's copy carries only in-frame clones and drops some. This sample has 55,000 to 75,000 clones; nearly 95% occur once, and the top ten carry roughly 25%. The rearrangement joins TRBV6-4 to TRBJ2-7; no clear D. This TCR came from an adult with an advanced solid tumor such as melanoma, head and neck, liver or kidney cancer. The source material was CD4+ or CD8+ T cells sorted from blood, sampled in a trial of the OX40 agonist ivuxolimab. CDR3 loop: CARHEQYF. CDR3 DNA: TGTGCCAGACACGAGCAGTACTTC.